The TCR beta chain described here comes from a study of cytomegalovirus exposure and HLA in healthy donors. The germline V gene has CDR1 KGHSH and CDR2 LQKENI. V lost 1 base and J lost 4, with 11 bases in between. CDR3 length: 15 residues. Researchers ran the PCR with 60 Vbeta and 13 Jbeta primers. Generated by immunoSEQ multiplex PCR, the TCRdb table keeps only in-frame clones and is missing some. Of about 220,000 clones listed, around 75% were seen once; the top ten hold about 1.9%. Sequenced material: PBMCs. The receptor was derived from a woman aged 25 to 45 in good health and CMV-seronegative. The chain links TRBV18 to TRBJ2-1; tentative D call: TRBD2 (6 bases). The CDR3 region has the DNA TGTGCCAGCTCACCACTTAGGGACTTATACAATGAGCAGTTCTTC. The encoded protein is CASSPLRDLYNEQFF.